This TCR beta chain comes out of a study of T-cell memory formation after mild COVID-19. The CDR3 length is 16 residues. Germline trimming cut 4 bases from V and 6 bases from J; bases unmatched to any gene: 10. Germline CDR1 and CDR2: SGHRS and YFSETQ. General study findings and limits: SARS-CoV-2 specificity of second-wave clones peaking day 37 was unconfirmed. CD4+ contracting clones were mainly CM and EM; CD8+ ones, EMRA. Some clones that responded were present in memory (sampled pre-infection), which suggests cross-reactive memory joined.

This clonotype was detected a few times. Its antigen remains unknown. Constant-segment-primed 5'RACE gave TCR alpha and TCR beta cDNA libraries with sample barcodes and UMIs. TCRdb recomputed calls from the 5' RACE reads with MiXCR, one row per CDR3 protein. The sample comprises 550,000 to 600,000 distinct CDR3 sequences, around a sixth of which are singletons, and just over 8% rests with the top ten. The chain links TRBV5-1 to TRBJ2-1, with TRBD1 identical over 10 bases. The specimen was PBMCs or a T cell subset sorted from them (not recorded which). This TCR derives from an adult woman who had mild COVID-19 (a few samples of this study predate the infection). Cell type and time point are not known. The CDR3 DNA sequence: TGCGCCAGCAGCCCAAGGGGGAGGACAGGGGGCAATGAGCAGTTCTTC. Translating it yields CASSPRGRTGGNEQFF.